The 24 T cell receptor beta chains below all came from one sample that was sequenced in a study of T cell responses to AZD1222 COVID-19 vaccine. Profiling relied on immunoSEQ multiplex PCR, and the TCRdb table lists in-frame clones only, not all of them. The data contain more than 150,000 clones, more than 70% of them seen just once; the ten biggest clones take up roughly 27%. The sample here was peripheral blood, taken 28 days after the second AZD1222 dose. The receptors originated from an adult who received the AZD1222 COVID-19 vaccine.

This rearrangement joins TRBV9 to TRBJ2-3, with TRBD2 matching 9 bases. V shed 4 bases, J shed 5 bases, and the junction held 5 bases outside the gene matches. This CDR3 is built from 14 residues. The V gene's germline CDR1 is SGDLS and CDR2 YYNGEE. The CDR3 DNA sequence: TGTGCCAGCAGCTTGGGACTAGCTGAAGATACGCAGTATTTT. Translated: CASSLGLAEDTQYF.

This clone has a handful of counts. The chain carries TRBV6-2 or TRBV6-3 and TRBJ2-7; D possibly uses TRBD1 or TRBD2 (5 bases each). Trimming took 5 bases from V and 5 from J, leaving 19 bases between them. The germline gives CDR1 MNHEY, CDR2 SVGEGT. The CDR3 is 15 residues long. CDR3 sequence reads: CASSRAGTLLHEQYF. Here the CDR3 DNA reads TGTGCCAGCAGTCGAGCCGGGACGTTACTCCACGAGCAGTACTTC.

This rearrangement joins TRBV7-3 to TRBJ2-3, with 7 nucleotides matching TRBD1. Germline CDR1 is SGHTA and CDR2 is FQGTGA. CDR3 length equals 18 residues. With 5 bases clipped from V and 6 bases from J, the junction kept 20 bases outside the gene matches. The CDR3 here is CASSHRGLARTESDTQYF. The CDR3 DNA sequence: TGTGCCAGCAGCCACAGGGGTCTCGCTAGAACCGAGTCCGATACGCAGTATTTT.

This chain links TRBV6-5 with TRBJ2-1; weak D call: TRBD2 (5 bases). The V end lost 8 bases, the J end lost 2 bases, and 10 bases lay between the germline ends. The CDR3 is 13 residues long. The germline V gene has CDR1 MNHEY and CDR2 SVGAGI. CDR3 loop: CASRRTAYNEQFF. As DNA, the CDR3 is TGTGCCAGCCGGCGGACTGCCTACAATGAGCAGTTCTTC.

The DNA for the CDR3 is TGTGCCAGCAGTGTCGGGCTAGCGCCAGATACGCAGTATTTT. It is translated as CASSVGLAPDTQYF. The chain has TRBV2 and TRBJ2-3; D possibly corresponds to TRBD2 (6 bases). Germline V lookup: CDR1 SNHLY, CDR2 FYNNEI. The CDR3 length is 14 residues. V gave up 4 bases and J gave up 4 bases, with 12 bases separating them.

V usage is TRBV2 and J usage is TRBJ1-2; no clear D gene. The CDR3 loop spans 13 amino acids. CDR1 is SNHLY and CDR2 is FYNNEI in the germline V gene. Trimming shortened V by 5 bases and J by 0 bases, and 7 bases separated the two germline ends. CDR3 nucleotides: TGTGCCAGCAGTCGGGATACTAACTATGGCTACACCTTC. Its translation: CASSRDTNYGYTF.

The chain has TRBV27 and TRBJ1-6; D is undetermined. The V gene's germline CDR1 is MNHEY and CDR2 SMNVEV (reference sequence). Trimming stripped 3 bases from V and 5 bases from J, with 5 bases between. The CDR3 consists of 13 residues. This chain's CDR3 is CASSFGNNSPLHF. The CDR3 DNA follows: TGTGCCAGCAGTTTCGGGAATAATTCACCCCTCCACTTT.

The chain joins TRBV28 to TRBJ1-5, with TRBD1 matching 7 bases. V lost 8 bases and J lost 5; bases outside the gene matches: 9. The CDR3 totals 14 residues. Germline loops: CDR1 MDHEN, CDR2 SYDVKM. The CDR3 DNA sequence: TGTGCCAGCTTAAGGGGGCAGAGAGATCAGCCCCAGCATTTT. Its translation: CASLRGQRDQPQHF.

The chain carries TRBV4-3 and TRBJ2-7; tentatively, D is TRBD2 (6 bases). Germline-derived CDR1 and CDR2 are LGHNA and YSLEER. The V and J ends lost 2 bases and 4 bases respectively, with 12 bases between them. The CDR3 loop spans 14 amino acids. The CDR3 loop reads CASSQKPSVYEQYF. The CDR3 DNA follows: TGCGCCAGCAGCCAAAAGCCTAGCGTATACGAGCAGTACTTC.

This clone has a handful of counts. The chain carries TRBV2 and TRBJ2-7; TRBD2 aligns across 13 bases. The trim removed 7 bases at V and 0 bases at J, leaving 15 bases unmatched. Germline V gives CDR1 SNHLY, CDR2 FYNNEI. CDR3 length equals 19 residues. CDR3 DNA sequence: TGTGCCAGCACTGACACCGGGACTAGCGGGATAGGGAGCTCCTACGAGCAGTACTTC. Translated, it gives CASTDTGTSGIGSSYEQYF. Drawing the rest from reference TRBV2 and TRBJ2-7, the complete variable domain is EPEVTQTPSHQVTQMGQEVILRCVPISNHLYFYWYRQILGQKVEFLVSFYNNEISEKSEIFDDQFSVERPDGSNFTLKIRSTKLEDSAMYFCASTDTGTSGIGSSYEQYFGPGTRLTVT.

The rearrangement joins TRBV24-1 to TRBJ2-7; possibly TRBD2 for D (7 bases). CDR3 length equals 15 residues. The germline V gene encodes CDR1 KGHDR and CDR2 SFDVKD. V lost 3 bases and J lost 5, with 16 bases in between. The chain's CDR3 is CATSDPEAGADEQYF. In nucleotides, the CDR3 is TGTGCCACCAGTGATCCGGAGGCGGGGGCGGACGAGCAGTACTTC.

The chain links TRBV24-1 to TRBJ2-2; TRBD2 is a possible D gene (5 bases). Germline V gives CDR1 KGHDR, CDR2 SFDVKD. The CDR3 length is 13 residues. V was cut by 10 bases and J by 1 base, with 9 bases left in between. DNA for the CDR3: TGTGCCACGGCGAGGGAGAACACCGGGGAGCTGTTTTTT. It codes for CATARENTGELFF.

The DNA for the CDR3 is TGCGCCAGCAGCTTGATTTGGGGCAAGTACGAGCAGTACTTC. It is translated as CASSLIWGKYEQYF. This rearrangement joins TRBV5-1 to TRBJ2-7, with a possible D match to TRBD1 (5 bases). Trimming removed 1 base at V and 4 bases at J, with 12 bases between. The CDR3 is 14 amino acids. In germline, CDR1 is SGHRS, CDR2 YFSETQ.

The CDR3 sequence: CASSLGRASGDNNEQFF. The CDR3 DNA is TGTGCCAGCAGCCTCGGGCGGGCTAGCGGGGACAACAATGAGCAGTTCTTC. The chain combines TRBV11-2 with TRBJ2-1; 9 bases align to TRBD2. The germline V gene has CDR1 SGHAT and CDR2 FQNNGV. This CDR3 spans 17 amino acids. The junction had 13 bases not matched to a gene; V was cut back by 5 bases and J by 5 bases.

J is TRBJ1-1 and V is TRBV28, with D hard to call. Germline loops: CDR1 MDHEN, CDR2 SYDVKM. The CDR3 contains 13 residues. V was cut by 3 bases and J by 2 bases, with 7 bases left in between. The CDR3 DNA reads as TGTGCCAGCAGTTTCGGCACTAACACTGAAGCTTTCTTT. It codes for CASSFGTNTEAFF.

The CDR3 is CASSLSGLSYNSPLHF. For the CDR3, the DNA is TGTGCCAGCAGCTTAAGCGGACTCTCCTATAATTCACCCCTCCACTTT. The chain joins TRBV13 to TRBJ1-6; D not certain. The ends were cut back, 2 bases at V and 0 bases at J, with 8 bases in the middle. CDR3 size: 16 residues. Germline lookup yields CDR1 PRHDT and CDR2 FYEKMQ (reference sequence). The entire variable domain, with the rest obtained from reference TRBV13 and TRBJ1-6, is as follows: AAGVIQSPRHLIKEKRETATLKCYPIPRHDTVYWYQQGPGQDPQFLISFYEKMQSDKGSIPDRFSAQQFSDYHSELNMSSLELGDSALYFCASSLSGLSYNSPLHFGNGTRLTVT.

This chain links TRBV4-1 with TRBJ2-7; TRBD1 aligns across 7 bases. The V gene's germline CDR1 is MGHRA and CDR2 YSYEKL. J lost 4 bases, V lost 1 base, and 7 bases had no gene match. This CDR3 is built from 15 residues. CDR3 nucleotides: TGCGCCAGCAGCCAAGTCAGGGGGAGTGGGTACGAGCAGTACTTC. Protein sequence: CASSQVRGSGYEQYF.

The rearrangement joins TRBV3-1 (or the pseudogene TRBV3-2) to TRBJ1-5; the D is unclear. This CDR3 is 15 amino acids long. The germline V gene encodes CDR1 LGHDT and CDR2 YNNKEL (reference sequence). Trimming cost V 5 bases and J 6 bases, with 17 bases left between them. Here the CDR3 DNA reads TGTGCCAGCAGCGAGGCCCCCTCTACCCGTCAGCCCCAGCATTTT. Its protein product is CASSEAPSTRQPQHF.

The rearrangement uses TRBV6-2 or TRBV6-3 and TRBJ2-7; D is unclear. The CDR3 loop spans 13 amino acids. Germline V gives CDR1 MNHEY, CDR2 SVGEGT. Deletions cut 3 bases from V and 5 bases from J, with 11 bases between. The CDR3 region has the DNA TGTGCCAGCAGTTATTCGGACGTCAACGAGCAGTACTTC. This translates into CASSYSDVNEQYF.

Concerning this clone itself: In the same sample, other DNA sequences code for this CDR3. As DNA, the CDR3 is TGTGCCAGCTCACCCGACTACGAGCAGTACTTC. This translates into CASSPDYEQYF. The rearrangement uses TRBV18 and TRBJ2-7; D is unresolved. The germline V gene encodes CDR1 KGHSH and CDR2 LQKENI. Trimming took 3 bases from V and 3 from J, leaving 3 bases between them. The CDR3 has 11 residues. Combining the CDR3 with reference TRBV18 and TRBJ2-7 gives the whole variable domain NAGVMQNPRHLVRRRGQEARLRCSPMKGHSHVYWYRQLPEEGLKFMVYLQKENIIDESGMPKERFSAEFPKEGPSILRIQQVVRGDSAAYFCASSPDYEQYFGPGTRLTVT.

This rearrangement joins TRBV1 to TRBJ2-1; no check of the table's D call, TRBD2, against the DNA was made. TRBV1 is labeled a pseudogene. The CDR3 runs to 17 residues. The chain's CDR3 is CTSSQGTSGVSYNEQFF. CDR3 nucleotides: TGCACCAGCAGCCAAGGGACTAGCGGGGTCTCCTACAATGAGCAGTTCTTC.

The chain couples TRBV2 to TRBJ1-5; D perhaps matches TRBD1 (5 bases). This CDR3 region has 14 residues. Germline V gene lookup returns CDR1 SNHLY and CDR2 FYNNEI. Trimming took 6 bases from V and 4 from J, leaving 13 bases between them. The CDR3 reads CASSRTPGNQPQHF. CDR3 sequence (DNA): TGTGCCAGCAGCAGGACCCCAGGGAATCAGCCCCAGCATTTT.

The CDR3 sequence: CASSLGGGTGELFF. CDR3 sequence (DNA): TGTGCCAGCAGTTTAGGGGGAGGTACCGGGGAGCTGTTTTTT. This chain connects TRBV27 to TRBJ2-2, with D possibly TRBD2 on 6 matching bases. The CDR3 covers 14 residues. V shed 2 bases and J shed 5 bases, with 9 bases lying between them. Germline loops: CDR1 MNHEY, CDR2 SMNVEV (reference sequence).

The chain links TRBV13 to TRBJ2-7; D ambiguous. The V gene lost 5 bases and the J gene lost 0 bases, with 8 bases spanning the gap. Germline V CDR1 and CDR2: PRHDT, FYEKMQ (reference sequence). The CDR3 has 13 residues. CDR3 in DNA: TGTGCCAGCAGCCCCGCGGCCTCCTACGAGCAGTACTTC. This codes for CASSPAASYEQYF. The full variable domain, completed using reference TRBV13 and TRBJ2-7, is AAGVIQSPRHLIKEKRETATLKCYPIPRHDTVYWYQQGPGQDPQFLISFYEKMQSDKGSIPDRFSAQQFSDYHSELNMSSLELGDSALYFCASSPAASYEQYFGPGTRLTVT.